The source of this T cell receptor beta chain is a study of neurological immune-mediated disorders. In this sample, this clonotype is medium-sized. TCRdb processed the 5' RACE reads anew with MiXCR; each CDR3 protein has one entry. The sample has about 43,000 distinct CDR3 sequences; 9.5% to 15% are singletons. V lost 4 bases to trimming and J lost 5 bases; unmatched junction nucleotides: 4. The CDR3 extends over 13 amino acids. The clonotype comes from a female donor in good health. The source material was PBMCs. The rearrangement uses TRBV12-3 or TRBV12-4 and TRBJ1-1; 7 nucleotides align to TRBD1. The CDR3 nucleotides read TGTGCCAGCAGTTCAAACAGGGGAACTGAAGCTTTCTTT. The encoded protein is CASSSNRGTEAFF.